The 16 T cell receptor beta chains presented below share a single source sample, sequenced in a study of CD4 T cells in relation to SARS-CoV-2 and coronaviruses. Unexposed donor CD4+ T cells date from 2011-2018, before the COVID-19 pandemic. The cells were cultured for 10 days before CD4+ T cells were isolated. Assay: immunoSEQ multiplex PCR; the TCRdb copy retains only in-frame clones and omits some. The sample yields 20,000 to 25,000 clones, around 74% seen once. For these TCRs, the target antigens are not known. The sample was CD4+ T cells from PBMCs, cultured in vitro. The origin of the receptors is a human donor in good health.

J is TRBJ2-1 and V is TRBV12-3 or TRBV12-4, with D uncertain. Trimming cost V 2 bases and J 9 bases, with 2 bases left between them. CDR3 length: 10 residues. CDR3 region: CASSLREQFF. The DNA of the CDR3 is TGTGCCAGCAGTTTACGTGAGCAGTTCTTC.

The J gene is TRBJ2-1, the V gene TRBV7-3; D unclear. The V and J ends lost 1 base and 0 bases respectively, with 10 bases between them. The CDR3 runs 16 residues. Germline V gene data show CDR1 as SGHTA and CDR2 as FQGTGA. The CDR3 region has the DNA TGTGCCAGCAGCTTAAATTACCGTAGCTCCTACAATGAGCAGTTCTTC. Its protein is CASSLNYRSSYNEQFF.

The gene calls are TRBV12-3 or TRBV12-4 and TRBJ1-2, with D uncertain. With 4 bases removed from V and 4 bases from J, the gap between germline ends came to 10 bases. CDR3 length equals 13 residues. The CDR3 DNA follows: TGTGCCAGCAGTTCACCCCGGCGCTATGGCTACACCTTC. It encodes CASSSPRRYGYTF.

This clone was detected only a few times. The chain links TRBV10-1 to TRBJ1-6; TRBD1 is a possible D gene (6 bases). Trimming stripped 6 bases from V and 10 bases from J, with 16 bases between. The germline CDR1 and CDR2 sequences are WNHNN and SYGVQD (reference sequence). CDR3 length: 14 residues. CDR3 sequence: CASSPQGKESPLHF. DNA of the CDR3: TGCGCCAGCAGCCCCCAGGGGAAGGAATCACCCCTCCACTTT.

V gene TRBV7-8 combines with J gene TRBJ2-5, with D hard to call. This CDR3 region has 15 residues. The germline CDR1 and CDR2 sequences are SGHVS and FQNEAQ. Trimming removed 1 base at V and 1 base at J, with 10 bases between. CDR3 loop: CASSLEYGSQETQYF. The CDR3 DNA is TGTGCCAGCAGCTTAGAATACGGCAGCCAAGAGACCCAGTACTTC.

This clone has more than one count but fewer than ten. The chain uses TRBV5-6 and TRBJ2-7, with TRBD2 matching 14 bases. CDR3 length: 14 amino acids. The trim removed 5 bases at V and 8 bases at J, leaving 6 bases unmatched. Germline V gene lookup returns CDR1 SGHDT and CDR2 YYEEEE. CDR3 loop: CASRTGTSGSKQYF. The CDR3 bases are TGTGCCAGCAGAACCGGGACTAGCGGGAGTAAGCAGTACTTC. Full variable domain (remainder filled in from reference TRBV5-6 and TRBJ2-7): DAGVTQSPTHLIKTRGQQVTLRCSPKSGHDTVSWYQQALGQGPQFIFQYYEEEERQRGNFPDRFSGHQFPNYSSELNVNALLLGDSALYLCASRTGTSGSKQYFGPGTRLTVT.

Only one count was recorded for this clone. J is TRBJ2-3 and V is TRBV19; 8 bases agree with TRBD1. Trimming cost V 7 bases and J 3 bases; bases outside gene matches: 9. Germline V CDR1 and CDR2: LNHDA, SQIVND (reference sequence). The CDR3 has 15 amino acids. CDR3 amino acids: CASNQGAIGTDTQYF. The CDR3 DNA sequence: TGTGCCAGTAATCAGGGGGCGATCGGGACAGATACGCAGTATTTT. Full variable domain (remainder filled in from reference TRBV19 and TRBJ2-3): DGGITQSPKYLFRKEGQNVTLSCEQNLNHDAMYWYRQDPGQGLRLIYYSQIVNDFQKGDIAEGYSVSREKKESFPLTVTSAQKNPTAFYLCASNQGAIGTDTQYFGPGTRLTVL.

CDR3 in amino acids: CASSPQLASENEQFF. The CDR3 nucleotides read TGTGCCAGCAGCCCACAGCTAGCTTCCGAGAATGAGCAGTTCTTC. This sequence joins TRBV7-3 and TRBJ2-1; possible D gene TRBD2, 5 bases. The V end lost 5 bases, the J end lost 7 bases, and 18 bases lay between the germline ends. CDR1 is SGHTA, CDR2 FQGTGA, per germline. The CDR3 consists of 15 residues.

The chain carries TRBV5-1 and TRBJ2-1, with 10 bases matching TRBD2. This CDR3 has 15 residues. Trimming cost V 1 base and J 5 bases; bases outside gene matches: 3. In germline, CDR1 is SGHRS, CDR2 YFSETQ. The CDR3 reads CASSLSSGSHNEQFF. The CDR3 nucleotides read TGCGCCAGCAGCTTGTCTAGCGGGAGTCACAATGAGCAGTTCTTC.

This clone was seen a handful of times. The rearrangement uses TRBV19 and TRBJ1-6; 7 nucleotides match TRBD1. The length of the CDR3 is 14 residues. V was clipped by 7 bases and J by 9 bases; unmatched bases: 9. The V gene's germline CDR1 is LNHDA and CDR2 SQIVND (reference sequence). The CDR3 sequence: CASKSTGSSSPLHF. In nucleotides, the CDR3 is TGTGCCAGTAAATCGACAGGGTCGAGTTCACCCCTCCACTTT. Full variable domain (missing parts from reference TRBV19 and TRBJ1-6): DGGITQSPKYLFRKEGQNVTLSCEQNLNHDAMYWYRQDPGQGLRLIYYSQIVNDFQKGDIAEGYSVSREKKESFPLTVTSAQKNPTAFYLCASKSTGSSSPLHFGNGTRLTVT.

This chain links TRBV9 with TRBJ2-3; TRBD2 matches 11 bases. With 2 bases clipped from V and 2 bases from J, the junction kept 4 bases outside the gene matches. The CDR3 length is 16 residues. Per germline, CDR1 SGDLS and CDR2 YYNGEE. The CDR3 reads CASSVRLAGPTDTQYF. The CDR3 nucleotides are TGTGCCAGCAGCGTCAGACTAGCGGGGCCCACAGATACGCAGTATTTT.

The CDR3 DNA is TGTGCCACCAGTGATGACCTTCAGGGGGGCGGCTACACCTTC. It is translated as CATSDDLQGGGYTF. V and J are TRBV24-1 and TRBJ1-2; 7 bases align to TRBD1. J gave up 8 bases and V 3 bases, and 8 bases lay outside the gene matches. Germline assignment: CDR1 KGHDR and CDR2 SFDVKD. The CDR3 covers 14 residues.

The V call is TRBV6-6, the J call TRBJ2-7; TRBD1 matches at 9 bases. The CDR3 has 16 residues. The germline gives CDR1 MNHNY, CDR2 SVGAGI (reference sequence). V dropped 2 bases and J dropped 4; count of bases not matched to a gene: 9. The CDR3 DNA is TGTGCCAGCAGTTACCCTGGGACAGGGTATGGGTACGAGCAGTACTTC. This codes for CASSYPGTGYGYEQYF.

The CDR3: CSLDRGIGYTF. In DNA, the CDR3 is TGCAGTCTGGACAGGGGAATTGGCTACACCTTC. This chain uses TRBV20-1 with TRBJ1-2; 9 nucleotides agree with TRBD1. Trimming at V came to 8 bases and at J to 7 bases, leaving 5 bases not matched to a gene. The germline CDR1 and CDR2 sequences are DFQATT and SNEGSKA (reference sequence). The CDR3 length is 11 residues.

The chain uses TRBV3-1 (or the pseudogene TRBV3-2) and TRBJ1-5, with unresolved D. The CDR3 runs 13 residues. Looked up from germline, CDR1 is LGHDT and CDR2 is YNNKEL (reference sequence). The ends were cut back, 2 bases at V and 5 bases at J, with 7 bases in the middle. This CDR3 reads CASSQWVDQPQHF. CDR3 DNA sequence: TGTGCCAGCAGCCAATGGGTGGATCAGCCCCAGCATTTT.

This chain links TRBV6-1 with TRBJ1-5; 11 bases agree with TRBD1. This CDR3 has 18 amino acids. Per the germline V gene, CDR1 is MNHNS and CDR2 is SASEGT. V shed 2 bases, J shed 0 bases, and the junction held 6 bases outside the gene matches. The CDR3 spells CASSERTGGAGSNQPQHF. For the CDR3, the DNA is TGTGCCAGCAGTGAACGGACAGGGGGCGCGGGTAGCAATCAGCCCCAGCATTTT.